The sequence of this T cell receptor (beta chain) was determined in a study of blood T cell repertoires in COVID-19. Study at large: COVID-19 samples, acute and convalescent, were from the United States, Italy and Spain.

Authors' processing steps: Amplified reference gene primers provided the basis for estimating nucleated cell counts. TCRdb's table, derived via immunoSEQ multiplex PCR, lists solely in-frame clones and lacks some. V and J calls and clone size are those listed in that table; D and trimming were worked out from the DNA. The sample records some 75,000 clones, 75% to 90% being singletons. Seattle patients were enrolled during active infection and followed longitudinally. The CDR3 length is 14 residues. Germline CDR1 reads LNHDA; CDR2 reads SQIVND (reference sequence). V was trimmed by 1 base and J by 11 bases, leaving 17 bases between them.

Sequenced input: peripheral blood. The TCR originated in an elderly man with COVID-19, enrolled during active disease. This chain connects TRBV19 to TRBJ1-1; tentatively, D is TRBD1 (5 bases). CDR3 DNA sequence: TGTGCCAGTAGTATAGGGGCAGGGACTTTTACGGCTTTCTTT. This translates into CASSIGAGTFTAFF.